The entry below describes one T cell receptor (beta chain). Its target is not known. Sequencing used immunoSEQ multiplex PCR; TCRdb keeps in-frame clones, though not all of them. The sample consists of tens of thousands of clones, 75% to 90% of them appearing once. The CDR3 extends over 15 amino acids. Germline CDR1 SGHRS, CDR2 YFSETQ. V was clipped by 2 bases and J by 7 bases, with 19 bases between them. Second-dose intervals near 4 or 12 weeks were combined. These data are taken from a study of T cell responses to AZD1222 COVID-19 vaccine. Study results and limitations: Compared with day 0, the breadth and depth of the Spike-specific TCR repertoire rose significantly after two doses of AZD1222. The donors showed a predominance of white British ancestry and of females, with possible underestimation of clonal diversity.

The V gene is TRBV5-1, the J gene TRBJ2-7, with D possibly being TRBD2 (5 bases). Here the sequenced sample was peripheral blood, taken 28 days after the second AZD1222 dose. This clonotype was sampled from an adult who received the AZD1222 COVID-19 vaccine. Written as DNA, the CDR3 is TGCGCCAGCAGCTTTAACAGCGAGGGTCTTGGGGAGCAGTACTTC. It encodes CASSFNSEGLGEQYF. Complete variable domain (other parts from reference TRBV5-1 and TRBJ2-7): KAGVTQTPRYLIKTRGQQVTLSCSPISGHRSVSWYQQTPGQGLQFLFEYFSETQRNKGNFPGRFSGRQFSNSRSEMNVSTLELGDSALYLCASSFNSEGLGEQYFGPGTRLTVT.